The TCR beta chain under discussion was sequenced for a study of graft-versus-host responses after intestinal transplantation. Study context: Grafts were multivisceral, liver-intestinal, or isolated intestinal. Uniformly, recipients were administered anti-thymocyte globulin induction with subsequent tacrolimus and steroids for around three years.

The method was immunoSEQ multiplex PCR; TCRdb's version includes in-frame clones alone and lacks a portion of them. Seen here are some 13,000 clones, 80% to 90% observed once, and the top ten hold around 25%. Sequences were derived from PBMCs, sampled after intestinal transplantation. The receptor was isolated from a human patient who received an intestinal transplant, so some T cells may come from the graft donor.

The CDR3 sequence: CASTWGQDAYEQYF. The CDR3 DNA follows: TGTGCCAGCACCTGGGGACAGGATGCCTACGAGCAGTACTTC. This chain links TRBV6-1 with TRBJ2-7; 8 bases are a match to TRBD1. V dropped 7 bases and J dropped 2; count of bases not matched to a gene: 7. The CDR3 contains 14 residues. Looked up from germline, CDR1 is MNHNS and CDR2 is SASEGT.